The present T cell receptor (beta chain) was sequenced within a study of blood T cells in healthy people across ages. At the level of the study: Researchers report that template switching captured about one barcoded beta molecule per two T cells. General observations from the study: In long-lived donors, naive CD4+ cell counts and diversity exceeded those of aged donors.

Remarks on this clonotype: Its antigen remains unidentified.

Samples had at least 7 million PBMCs isolated from them. The CDR3 is made up of 14 amino acids. Germline V gene lookup returns CDR1 SQVTM and CDR2 ANQGSEA. V lost 5 bases to trimming and J lost 13 bases; unmatched junction nucleotides: 16. The use of a sample-barcoded 5' primer and a J-beta primer mix characterized a second PCR of about 6 to 11 cycles. TCRdb re-called the 5' RACE reads through MiXCR, storing one row per CDR3 protein. The repertoire consists of over 1,500,000 distinct CDR3 sequences, with about two fifths occurring once and the leading ten covering around 23%. The rearrangement joins TRBV29-1 to TRBJ2-4, with 8 bases fitting TRBD1. Sequencing was done on a sample of blood. This sequence was found in a human donor in good health. The CDR3: CSVLPGGSGNEQYF. CDR3 nucleotides: TGCAGCGTTCTTCCAGGGGGCTCAGGCAATGAGCAGTACTTC.